Shown below are 22 T cell receptor beta chains from a single sample sequenced in a study of shared clonotypes between healthy human individuals. The table came from immunoSEQ multiplex PCR; TCRdb's copy has only in-frame clones and leaves some out. The table records 2 million to 2.5 million clones, 92% of them present only once. The source material was naive CD4+ T cells from PBMCs. Specified subset: CD45RA+ positively selected. Receptors were obtained from a man aged 18 to 29 in good health. Some clones in this sample may be carry-over from other donors' samples.

For this clone: Compared with germline, one end of the junction differs, possibly owing to a read error. The chain carries TRBV4-1 and TRBJ2-7, with D perhaps matching TRBD2 (6 bases). The germline gives CDR1 MGHRA, CDR2 YSYEKL. The CDR3 totals 12 residues. This CDR3 reads CASSQQPSGLHF. The CDR3 DNA reads as TGCGCCAGCAGCCAACAGCCTTCGGGACTTCACTTC.

The chain is built from TRBV7-3 and TRBJ2-2; 9 bases fit TRBD2. CDR1 SGHTA and CDR2 FQGTGA come from the germline V gene. The length of the CDR3 is 15 residues. V lost 2 bases, J lost 6 bases, and 4 bases stayed unmatched. The CDR3, as DNA: TGTGCCAGCAGCTTAGGCGGGAGGGTCGCCGGGGAGCTGTTTTTT. This sequence encodes CASSLGGRVAGELFF.

On this clone: This sample also contains other DNA sequences that code for the same CDR3. The V and J genes are TRBV5-1 and TRBJ2-7; 7 bases are shared with TRBD1. In germline, CDR1 is SGHRS, CDR2 YFSETQ. The V and J ends lost 2 bases and 0 bases, in that order; junction bases with no gene match: 2. The CDR3 is 14 amino acids. CDR3 residues: CASSLGQVSYEQYF. The CDR3 region has the DNA TGCGCCAGCAGCTTAGGACAGGTCTCCTACGAGCAGTACTTC.

A single count supports this clone. V usage is TRBV5-1 and J usage is TRBJ2-7, with 15 bases matching TRBD2. V was clipped by 0 bases and J by 3 bases; unmatched bases: 7. In germline, CDR1 is SGHRS, CDR2 YFSETQ. The CDR3 runs 18 residues. DNA for the CDR3: TGCGCCAGCAGCTTGGTAGCCGGGACTAGCGGGAGGAGCTACGAGCAGTACTTC. Amino acid sequence: CASSLVAGTSGRSYEQYF.

This chain connects TRBV25-1 to TRBJ2-7; D uncertain. CDR3 size: 13 residues. From germline, CDR1 is MGHDK and CDR2 SYGVNS. Between the trimmed V and J ends, which lost 4 bases and 5 bases, there was a span of 12 bases. CDR3 nucleotide sequence: TGTGCCAGCAGTGCCGGGCAGATAGACGAGCAGTACTTC. Translation: CASSAGQIDEQYF.

The chain couples TRBV10-3 to TRBJ2-7; D uncertain. The CDR3 runs 15 residues. Trimming stripped 3 bases from V and 0 bases from J, with 12 bases between. CDR1 ENHRY and CDR2 SYGVKD come from the germline V gene. In DNA form, the CDR3 reads TGTGCCATCAGTGAAGTGGCCCGGAGCTCCTACGAGCAGTACTTC. Translated: CAISEVARSSYEQYF.

V and J are TRBV7-7 and TRBJ2-5; TRBD1 or TRBD2 may be the D gene (5 bases each). There are 14 residues in the CDR3. Between the trimmed V and J ends, which lost 5 bases and 5 bases, there was a span of 15 bases. The germline V gene has CDR1 SSHAT and CDR2 FNYEAQ (reference sequence). The CDR3 reads CASSATMGVETQYF. The CDR3, as DNA: TGTGCCAGCAGCGCCACCATGGGGGTGGAGACCCAGTACTTC.

As concerns this clone: This sample also contains other DNA sequences that code for the same CDR3. The genes are TRBV5-1 and TRBJ2-7; TRBD2 matches 11 bases. CDR3 length: 14 amino acids. V lost 4 bases to trimming and J lost 3 bases; unmatched junction nucleotides: 3. Germline assignment: CDR1 SGHRS and CDR2 YFSETQ. The CDR3 protein is CASSPGLAGYEQYF. CDR3 nucleotides: TGCGCCAGCAGCCCCGGACTAGCGGGCTACGAGCAGTACTTC. Looking up the rest from reference TRBV5-1 and TRBJ2-7 gives the full variable domain: KAGVTQTPRYLIKTRGQQVTLSCSPISGHRSVSWYQQTPGQGLQFLFEYFSETQRNKGNFPGRFSGRQFSNSRSEMNVSTLELGDSALYLCASSPGLAGYEQYFGPGTRLTVT.

Concerning this clone: Other nucleotide sequences from this sample produce the same CDR3. CDR3 coding DNA: TGCAGTGCTAGAGAGAATGAGCAGTTCTTC. Protein: CSARENEQFF. This chain uses TRBV20-1 with TRBJ2-1; D uncertain. V lost 0 bases and J lost 7, with 1 base in between. CDR3 length: 10 residues. CDR1 is DFQATT and CDR2 is SNEGSKA in the germline V gene (reference sequence).

This clone appeared once. This chain connects TRBV5-1 to TRBJ2-7, with D possibly being TRBD1 or TRBD2 (5 bases each). This CDR3 is built from 15 residues. V was trimmed by 4 bases and J by 9 bases, leaving 23 bases between them. Germline-derived CDR1 and CDR2 are SGHRS and YFSETQ. Here the CDR3 DNA reads TGCGCCAGCAGCCTTAGGACAAAAAACGGGGCTCCGCAGTACTTC. Its protein product is CASSLRTKNGAPQYF.

The rearrangement links TRBV28 to TRBJ2-5, with 10 bases identical to TRBD1. In germline, CDR1 is MDHEN, CDR2 SYDVKM. Trimming removed 7 bases from V and 7 bases from J; junction bases left unmatched: 12. The CDR3 spans 15 residues. The CDR3 reads CASNSAGTGALTQYF. CDR3 DNA sequence: TGTGCCAGCAATTCGGCGGGGACAGGGGCATTGACCCAGTACTTC. Using reference TRBV28 and TRBJ2-5 for the parts outside the CDR3, the full variable domain is DVKVTQSSRYLVKRTGEKVFLECVQDMDHENMFWYRQDPGLGLRLIYFSYDVKMKEKGDIPEGYSVSREKKERFSLILESASTNQTSMYLCASNSAGTGALTQYFGPGTRLLVL.

The chain recombines TRBV4-3 with TRBJ2-6; D unclear. Germline V CDR1 and CDR2: LGHNA, YSLEER. The CDR3 is made up of 14 amino acids. V lost 3 bases and J 0 bases, leaving 3 bases between the germline ends. CDR3 nucleotides: TGCGCCAGCAGCCACGACTCTGGGGCCAACGTCCTGACTTTC. Protein product: CASSHDSGANVLTF.

As regards this clone: The same CDR3 arises from other DNA sequences in this sample as well. V gene TRBV28 combines with J gene TRBJ2-5, with D perhaps matching TRBD1 or TRBD2 (5 bases each). The CDR3 contains 14 residues. With 1 base removed from V and 1 base from J, the gap between germline ends came to 7 bases. The germline gives CDR1 MDHEN, CDR2 SYDVKM. The CDR3 coding sequence is TGTGCCAGCAGTTTATCAGGGACCCAAGAGACCCAGTACTTC. The encoded protein is CASSLSGTQETQYF.

This chain connects TRBV28 to TRBJ2-1, with unresolved D. Germline V gene sequence: CDR1 MDHEN, CDR2 SYDVKM. This CDR3 has 14 amino acids. Trimming took 6 bases from V and 6 from J, leaving 15 bases between them. The CDR3 loop reads CASRLREGSNEQFF. The DNA for the CDR3 is TGTGCCAGCAGACTCCGAGAAGGTTCCAATGAGCAGTTCTTC.

This chain's CDR3 is CASSLSRGYTEAFF. CDR3 nucleotides: TGTGCCAGCAGCCTAAGCCGTGGCTACACTGAAGCTTTCTTT. V is TRBV4-2 and J is TRBJ1-1, with D unclear. The CDR3 runs to 14 residues. V was trimmed by 4 bases and J by 3 bases, leaving 12 bases between them. CDR1 and CDR2 from the germline V gene are LGHNA and YNFKEQ.

The chain links TRBV6-6 to TRBJ1-2; a possible D gene is TRBD1 (5 bases). The germline CDR1 and CDR2 sequences are MNHNY and SVGAGI (reference sequence). Trimming stripped 7 bases from V and 4 bases from J, with 22 bases between. The CDR3 extends over 16 amino acids. CDR3 nucleotide sequence: TGTGCCAGCACTTCCCCTCCGGGGGAGGGGACCTATGGCTACACCTTC. Translation: CASTSPPGEGTYGYTF.

This clone was counted a single time. Other DNA sequences from this sample encode an identical CDR3 as well. CDR3 nucleotides: TGTGCCAGCACCCGGGACAGGGAGACCCAGTACTTC. Translating gives CASTRDRETQYF. The rearrangement joins TRBV6-1 to TRBJ2-5; 8 nucleotides line up with TRBD1. Germline V CDR1 and CDR2: MNHNS, SASEGT. This CDR3 has 12 residues. With 7 bases clipped from V and 5 bases from J, the junction kept 3 bases outside the gene matches.

Notes on this clone: Different DNA sequences within this sample yield the same CDR3. The chain couples TRBV6-4 to TRBJ2-1; 10 bases agree with TRBD2. Germline CDR1 and CDR2: MRHNA and SNTAGT. The CDR3 is made up of 14 amino acids. Trimming cost V 4 bases and J 4 bases; bases outside gene matches: 1. Here the CDR3 DNA reads TGTGCCAGCAGTGCTAGCGGGGGTTACAATGAGCAGTTCTTC. Its protein product is CASSASGGYNEQFF.

The CDR3 here is CASSQSTELPRYEQYF. Here the CDR3 DNA reads TGCGCCAGCAGTCAATCGACAGAACTCCCGCGCTACGAGCAGTACTTC. The chain recombines TRBV23-1 with TRBJ2-7, with TRBD1 as a possible D gene (5 bases). TRBV23-1 has ORF status, its function being uncertain. Trimming pared 0 bases from V and 3 bases from J, leaving 15 bases between. The CDR3 is made up of 16 amino acids.

This clone was seen only a few times. This chain joins TRBV29-1 and TRBJ1-1; D gene unclear. CDR1 SQVTM and CDR2 ANQGSEA come from the germline V gene. The CDR3 spans 13 residues. Trimming took off 4 bases at V and 8 bases at J, with 17 bases between the two ends. Written as DNA, the CDR3 is TGCAGCGTTGCTGGCAGACGATTCATAGAAGCTTTCTTT. As protein: CSVAGRRFIEAFF. Full variable domain (missing parts from reference TRBV29-1 and TRBJ1-1): SAVISQKPSRDICQRGTSLTIQCQVDSQVTMMFWYRQQPGQSLTLIATANQGSEATYESGFVIDKFPISRPNLTFSTLTVSNMSPEDSSIYLCSVAGRRFIEAFFGQGTRLTVV.

This rearrangement joins TRBV25-1 to TRBJ2-1, with D maybe TRBD2 (6 bases). V lost 5 bases to trimming and J lost 0 bases, with 14 bases between them. CDR1 and CDR2 from the germline V gene are MGHDK and SYGVNS. CDR3 length: 16 residues. CDR3 in amino acids: CASSTLAGTSYNEQFF. The CDR3 DNA reads TGTGCCAGCAGTACACTAGCTGGAACCTCCTACAATGAGCAGTTCTTC.

The chain joins TRBV2 to TRBJ2-7; D unresolved. The V and J ends lost 6 bases and 2 bases respectively, with 11 bases between them. The germline gives CDR1 SNHLY, CDR2 FYNNEI. CDR3 length: 13 amino acids. The CDR3, as DNA: TGTGCCAGCAGATCCCCAGGCACCTACGAGCAGTACTTC. Translation gives CASRSPGTYEQYF.